Shown below are 10 T cell receptor beta chains from a single sample sequenced in a study of brain T cells in children with intractable seizures. The assay was immunoSEQ multiplex PCR, and TCRdb's table has in-frame clones only and misses some. The sample carries around 340,000 clones, over 90% recorded once. Time point here: blood from clinic visit 5 months post-surgery; TSC patient then seizure free. This material consisted of peripheral blood, taken less than 6 months after surgery. These receptors originate from a boy under two years old with tuberous sclerosis and intractable seizures.

In regard to this clone: Additional DNA sequences in this sample encode the identical CDR3. The chain carries TRBV12-3 or TRBV12-4 and TRBJ1-5, with D unclear. CDR3 length: 13 residues. Trimming removed 1 base at V and 4 bases at J, with 5 bases between. The CDR3 DNA reads as TGTGCCAGCAGTTTAGACGGGAATCAGCCCCAGCATTTT. Protein sequence: CASSLDGNQPQHF.

The chain employs TRBV7-3 and TRBJ1-1; D gene ambiguous. Per germline, CDR1 SGHTA and CDR2 FQGTGA. Trimming removed 0 bases from V and 1 base from J, with 3 bases in between. The CDR3 has 13 residues. The CDR3 sequence is CASSLTWNTEAFF. CDR3 nucleotides: TGTGCCAGCAGCTTAACTTGGAACACTGAAGCTTTCTTT.

This clone was detected only once. The chain uses TRBV7-9 and TRBJ2-3; D gene unclear. Per the germline V gene, CDR1 is SEHNR and CDR2 is FQNEAQ (reference sequence). V lost 2 bases to trimming and J lost 1 base, with 10 bases between them. This CDR3 contains 15 residues. For the CDR3, the DNA is TGTGCCAGCAGCTTAATCTACTCTGGCACAGATACGCAGTATTTT. It yields the protein CASSLIYSGTDTQYF.

The V call is TRBV5-4, the J call TRBJ2-5; 14 bases line up with TRBD2. The V gene's germline CDR1 is SGHNT and CDR2 YYREEE (reference sequence). J gave up 5 bases and V 0 bases, and 6 bases lay outside the gene matches. The CDR3 length is 17 residues. This CDR3 reads CASSLARTSGGQETQYF. Here the CDR3 DNA reads TGTGCCAGCAGCTTGGCCCGGACTAGCGGGGGGCAGGAGACCCAGTACTTC.

The genes are TRBV29-1 and TRBJ2-3; D uncertain. Germline V gene lookup returns CDR1 SQVTM and CDR2 ANQGSEA. The CDR3 loop spans 12 amino acids. Trimming took off 6 bases at V and 3 bases at J, with 10 bases between the two ends. The CDR3, as DNA: TGCAGCGTGGACCCGATGACAGATACGCAGTATTTT. Protein sequence: CSVDPMTDTQYF.

The chain uses TRBV2 and TRBJ2-6, with a weak D call TRBD1 (6 bases). The CDR3 covers 17 residues. The germline CDR1 and CDR2 sequences are SNHLY and FYNNEI. V was trimmed by 4 bases and J by 0 bases, leaving 13 bases between them. CDR3 loop: CASSGGQTHSGANVLTF. CDR3 coding DNA: TGTGCCAGCAGTGGTGGACAGACACACTCTGGGGCCAACGTCCTGACTTTC.

The rearrangement links TRBV5-1 to TRBJ2-2; 8 bases align to TRBD1. The germline V gene has CDR1 SGHRS and CDR2 YFSETQ. J lost 4 bases, V lost 6 bases, and 11 bases had no gene match. This CDR3 is built from 16 residues. CDR3 DNA sequence: TGCGCCAGCACACCGGTCAGGGGGCAGTTCACCGGGGAGCTGTTTTTT. As protein: CASTPVRGQFTGELFF.

The chain recombines TRBV11-2 with TRBJ2-1; 9 positions match TRBD2. Germline assignment: CDR1 SGHAT and CDR2 FQNNGV. V was clipped by 1 base and J by 10 bases; unmatched bases: 11. The CDR3 runs to 16 residues. CDR3 DNA: TGTGCCAGCAGCTTAGTTCTAGCGGGGAAGGGAGGGGAGCAGTTCTTC. This encodes CASSLVLAGKGGEQFF.

This clone was seen just once. J is TRBJ1-1 and V is TRBV18; D gene unclear. CDR1 is KGHSH, CDR2 LQKENI, per germline. This CDR3 spans 17 amino acids. With 0 bases removed from V and 0 bases from J, the gap between germline ends came to 14 bases. The CDR3 loop is CASSPPERRVMNTEAFF. For the CDR3, the DNA is TGTGCCAGCTCACCACCGGAAAGAAGGGTCATGAACACTGAAGCTTTCTTT.

The chain employs TRBV7-9 and TRBJ2-7, with 9 bases aligning to TRBD1. From germline, CDR1 is SEHNR and CDR2 FQNEAQ (reference sequence). Trimming removed 4 bases from V and 5 bases from J; junction bases left unmatched: 6. There are 14 residues in the CDR3. The CDR3 DNA reads as TGTGCCAGCAGCTCGGGGACAGGGAGCCACGAGCAGTACTTC. Its translation is CASSSGTGSHEQYF.